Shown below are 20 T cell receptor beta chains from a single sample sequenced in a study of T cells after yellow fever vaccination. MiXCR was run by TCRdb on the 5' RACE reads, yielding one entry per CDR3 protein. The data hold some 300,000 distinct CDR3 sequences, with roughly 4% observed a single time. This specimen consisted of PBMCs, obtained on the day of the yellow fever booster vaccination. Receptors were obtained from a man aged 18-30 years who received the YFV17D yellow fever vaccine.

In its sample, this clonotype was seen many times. The CDR3 coding sequence is TGCGCCAGCAGCCAAGTCGCAGGAGGTGAGCAGTACGTC. Amino acids: CASSQVAGGEQYV. The V gene is TRBV4-1, the J gene TRBJ2-7, with D maybe TRBD2 (5 bases). V dropped 1 base and J dropped 7 bases, with 11 bases sitting between them. CDR3 length: 13 amino acids. Germline V CDR1 and CDR2: MGHRA, YSYEKL.

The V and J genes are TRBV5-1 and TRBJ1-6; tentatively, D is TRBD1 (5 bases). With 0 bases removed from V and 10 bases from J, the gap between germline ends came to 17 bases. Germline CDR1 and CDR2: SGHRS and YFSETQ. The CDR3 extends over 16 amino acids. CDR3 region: CASSLEGELARSPLHF. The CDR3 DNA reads TGCGCCAGCAGCTTGGAAGGGGAACTAGCTCGGTCACCCCTCCACTTT.

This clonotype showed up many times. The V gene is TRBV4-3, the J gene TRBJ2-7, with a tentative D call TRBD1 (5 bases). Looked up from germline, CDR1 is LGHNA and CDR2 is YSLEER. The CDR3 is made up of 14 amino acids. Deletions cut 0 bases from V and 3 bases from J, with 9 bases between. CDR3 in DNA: TGCGCCAGCAGCCAAGATGCCAGGGACTACGAGCAGTACTTC. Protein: CASSQDARDYEQYF.

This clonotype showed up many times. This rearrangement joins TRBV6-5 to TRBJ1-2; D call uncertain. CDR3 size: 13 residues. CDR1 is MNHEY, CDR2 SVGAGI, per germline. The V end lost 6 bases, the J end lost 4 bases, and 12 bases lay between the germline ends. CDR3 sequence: CASRPRASYGYTF. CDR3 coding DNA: TGTGCCAGCAGGCCCCGGGCTAGCTATGGCTACACCTTC.

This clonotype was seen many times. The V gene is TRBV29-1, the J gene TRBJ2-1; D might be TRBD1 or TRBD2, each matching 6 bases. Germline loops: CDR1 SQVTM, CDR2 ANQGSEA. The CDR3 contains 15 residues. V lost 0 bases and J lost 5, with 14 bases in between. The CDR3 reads CSVEDVKGGNNEQFF. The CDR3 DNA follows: TGCAGCGTTGAAGATGTCAAGGGGGGCAACAATGAGCAGTTCTTC.

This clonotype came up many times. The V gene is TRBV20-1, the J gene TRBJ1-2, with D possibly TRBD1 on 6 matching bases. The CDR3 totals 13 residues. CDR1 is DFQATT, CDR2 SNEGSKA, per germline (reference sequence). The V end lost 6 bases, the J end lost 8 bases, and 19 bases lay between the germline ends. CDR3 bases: TGCAGTGCCGCTAAGTCGGACAGCCTGGGCTACACCTTC. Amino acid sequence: CSAAKSDSLGYTF.

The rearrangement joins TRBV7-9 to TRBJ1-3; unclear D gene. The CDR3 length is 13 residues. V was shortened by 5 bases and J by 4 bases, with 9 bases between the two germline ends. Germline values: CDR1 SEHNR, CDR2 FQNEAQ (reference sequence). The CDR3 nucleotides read TGTGCCAGCAGCAGGACGGGCGGAAACACCATATATTTT. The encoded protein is CASSRTGGNTIYF.

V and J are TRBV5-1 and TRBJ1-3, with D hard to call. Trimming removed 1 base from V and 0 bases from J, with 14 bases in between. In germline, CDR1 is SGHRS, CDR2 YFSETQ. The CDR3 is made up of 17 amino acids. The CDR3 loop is CASSLSPLGVSGNTIYF. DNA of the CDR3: TGCGCCAGCAGCTTGTCACCCCTCGGTGTCTCTGGAAACACCATATATTTT. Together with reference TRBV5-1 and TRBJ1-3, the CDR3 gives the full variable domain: KAGVTQTPRYLIKTRGQQVTLSCSPISGHRSVSWYQQTPGQGLQFLFEYFSETQRNKGNFPGRFSGRQFSNSRSEMNVSTLELGDSALYLCASSLSPLGVSGNTIYFGEGSWLTVV.

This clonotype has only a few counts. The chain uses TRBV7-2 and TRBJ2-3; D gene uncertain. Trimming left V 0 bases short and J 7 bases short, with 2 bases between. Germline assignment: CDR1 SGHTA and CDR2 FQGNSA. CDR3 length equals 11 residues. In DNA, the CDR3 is TGTGCCAGCAGCTTAGCTAATACGCAGTATTTT. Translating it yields CASSLANTQYF. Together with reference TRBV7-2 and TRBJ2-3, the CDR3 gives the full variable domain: GAGVSQSPSNKVTEKGKDVELRCDPISGHTALYWYRQSLGQGLEFLIYFQGNSAPDKSGLPSDRFSAERTGGSVSTLTIQRTQQEDSAVYLCASSLANTQYFGPGTRLTVL.

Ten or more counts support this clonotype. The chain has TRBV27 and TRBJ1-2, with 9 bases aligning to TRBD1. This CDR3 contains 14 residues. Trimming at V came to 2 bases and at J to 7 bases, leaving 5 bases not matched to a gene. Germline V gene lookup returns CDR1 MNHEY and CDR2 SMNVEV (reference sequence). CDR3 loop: CASSLDRGWSGYTF. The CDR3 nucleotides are TGTGCCAGCAGTTTAGACAGGGGGTGGTCTGGCTACACCTTC.

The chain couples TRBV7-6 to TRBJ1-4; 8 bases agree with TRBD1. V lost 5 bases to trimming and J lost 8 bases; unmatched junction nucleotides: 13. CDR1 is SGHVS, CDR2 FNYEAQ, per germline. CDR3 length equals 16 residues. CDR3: CASSPSQGASQEKLFF. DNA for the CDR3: TGTGCCAGCAGCCCGTCGCAGGGGGCTTCGCAGGAAAAACTGTTTTTT.

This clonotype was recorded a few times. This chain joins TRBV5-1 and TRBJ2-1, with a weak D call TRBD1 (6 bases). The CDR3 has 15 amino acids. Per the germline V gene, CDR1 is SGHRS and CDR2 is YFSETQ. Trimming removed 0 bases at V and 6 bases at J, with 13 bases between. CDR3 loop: CASSLADSFVNEQFF. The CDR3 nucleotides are TGCGCCAGCAGCTTGGCGGACAGCTTCGTCAATGAGCAGTTCTTC.

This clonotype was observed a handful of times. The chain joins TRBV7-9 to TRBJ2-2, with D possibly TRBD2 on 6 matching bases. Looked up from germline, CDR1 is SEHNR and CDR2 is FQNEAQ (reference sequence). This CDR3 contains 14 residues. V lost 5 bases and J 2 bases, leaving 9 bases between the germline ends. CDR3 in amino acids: CASSRELNTGELFF. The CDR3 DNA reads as TGTGCCAGCAGCCGGGAGCTAAACACCGGGGAGCTGTTTTTT. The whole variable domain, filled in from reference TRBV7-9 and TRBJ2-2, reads DTGVSQNPRHKITKRGQNVTFRCDPISEHNRLYWYRQTLGQGPEFLTYFQNEAQLEKSRLLSDRFSAERPKGSFSTLEIQRTEQGDSAMYLCASSRELNTGELFFGEGSRLTVL.

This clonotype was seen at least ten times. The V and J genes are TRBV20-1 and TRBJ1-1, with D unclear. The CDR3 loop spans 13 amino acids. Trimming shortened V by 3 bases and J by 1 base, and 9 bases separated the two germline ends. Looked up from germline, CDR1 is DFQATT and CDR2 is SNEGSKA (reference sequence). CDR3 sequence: CSAREGWNTEAFF. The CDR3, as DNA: TGCAGTGCTAGGGAAGGGTGGAACACTGAAGCTTTCTTT.

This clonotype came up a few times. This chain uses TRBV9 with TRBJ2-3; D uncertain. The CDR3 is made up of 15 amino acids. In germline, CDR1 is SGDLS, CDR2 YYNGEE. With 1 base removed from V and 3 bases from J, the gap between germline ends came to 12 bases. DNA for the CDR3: TGTGCCAGCAGCGTATCATCCACCCGTACAGATACGCAGTATTTT. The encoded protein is CASSVSSTRTDTQYF.

For the CDR3, the DNA is TGTGCCAGCAGCCAAGCCCAAGGGCCTGGAGATACGCAGTATTTT. Translating gives CASSQAQGPGDTQYF. V and J are TRBV4-2 and TRBJ2-3; D is unclear. Germline V gives CDR1 LGHNA, CDR2 YNFKEQ. The CDR3 totals 15 residues. Deletions cut 1 base from V and 5 bases from J, with 13 bases between.

The DNA of the CDR3 is TGTGCCAGTAGTATCGGTCGAAGGGCGGGGGGCCTCACAGATACGCAGTATTTT. It yields the protein CASSIGRRAGGLTDTQYF. This sequence joins TRBV19 and TRBJ2-3; 8 bases are a match to TRBD2. CDR3 length: 18 residues. Germline loops: CDR1 LNHDA, CDR2 SQIVND (reference sequence). V lost 3 bases to trimming and J lost 2 bases; unmatched junction nucleotides: 13. Filled out from reference TRBV19 and TRBJ2-3, the complete variable domain reads DGGITQSPKYLFRKEGQNVTLSCEQNLNHDAMYWYRQDPGQGLRLIYYSQIVNDFQKGDIAEGYSVSREKKESFPLTVTSAQKNPTAFYLCASSIGRRAGGLTDTQYFGPGTRLTVL.

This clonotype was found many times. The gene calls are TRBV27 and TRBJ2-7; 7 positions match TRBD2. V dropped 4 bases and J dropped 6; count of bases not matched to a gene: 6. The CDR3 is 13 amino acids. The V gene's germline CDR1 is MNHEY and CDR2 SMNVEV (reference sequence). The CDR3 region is CASSSSGEFEQYF. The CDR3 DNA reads TGTGCCAGCAGTTCCAGCGGGGAATTCGAGCAGTACTTC.

This CDR3 reads CASSLANRGNTEAFF. The CDR3 nucleotides are TGTGCCAGCAGCTTAGCGAATAGGGGGAACACTGAAGCTTTCTTT. The rearrangement joins TRBV7-9 to TRBJ1-1; TRBD1 is a possible D gene (5 bases). The length of the CDR3 is 15 residues. Trimming shortened V by 0 bases and J by 1 base, and 9 bases separated the two germline ends. CDR1 is SEHNR and CDR2 is FQNEAQ in the germline V gene (reference sequence).

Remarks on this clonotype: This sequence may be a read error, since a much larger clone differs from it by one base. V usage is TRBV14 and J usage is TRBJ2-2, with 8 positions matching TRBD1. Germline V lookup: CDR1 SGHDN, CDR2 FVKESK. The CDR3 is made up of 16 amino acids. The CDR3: CASSHGTGENTGELIF. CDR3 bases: TGTGCCAGCAGCCACGGGACAGGAGAGAACACCGGGGAGCTGATTTTT.